This T cell receptor (beta chain) is drawn from a study of identical twins. For this clonotype: Its antigen is still unknown.

This CDR3 is built from 16 residues. Germline CDR1 and CDR2: SGHRS and YFSETQ. Trimming shortened V by 0 bases and J by 0 bases, and 12 bases separated the two germline ends. MiXCR, run by TCRdb on the 5' RACE reads, gives a single entry per CDR3 protein. The data show some 500,000 distinct CDR3 sequences, about 20% seen once. Overall study findings and caveats: Part of the zero-insertion signal could reflect confounding by invariant MAIT and iNKT cells.

The data were also submitted as part of a second study, on T cells expressing NK-cell markers. In that study: Of the CD8+ T cell pool in more than 5 donors, roughly 1.0-7.0% was accounted for by dominant NKG2C+ clonotypes. The CD3+CD56-NKG2C+ fraction of several donors was likewise dominated by these clonotypes.

The TCR originated in a woman between 18 and 30 years old in good health. V is TRBV5-1 and J is TRBJ1-1; D ambiguous. Sequencing was carried out using CD4+ T cells sorted from blood. The CDR3 loop is CASSLVPAGMNTEAFF. In DNA, the CDR3 is TGCGCCAGCAGCTTGGTCCCGGCAGGCATGAACACTGAAGCTTTCTTT. The variable domain in full, with the rest retrieved from reference TRBV5-1 and TRBJ1-1, is KAGVTQTPRYLIKTRGQQVTLSCSPISGHRSVSWYQQTPGQGLQFLFEYFSETQRNKGNFPGRFSGRQFSNSRSEMNVSTLELGDSALYLCASSLVPAGMNTEAFFGQGTRLTVV.